These T cell receptor beta chains were read from a single sample in a study of blood T cell repertoires in COVID-19. Only in-frame clones appear in the TCRdb table, and some are missing; sequencing was by immunoSEQ multiplex PCR. Seen here are some 99,000 clones, over 85% observed once, and the top ten hold about 4.2%. What was sequenced was peripheral blood. The receptors originated from a human donor with COVID-19, enrolled during active disease. The donor label of this sample is uncertain. The CDR3 runs from the conserved cysteine through the conserved F or W. The order of the fields is J gene, V gene, CDR3 protein.

TRBJ1-2,TRBV11-2,CASSLAGDLGYTF
TRBJ2-7,TRBV7-6,CASSVDRGFSYEQYF
TRBJ2-1,TRBV5-1,CASALAGSYNEQFF
TRBJ2-7,TRBV6-6,CASSLDSYSYEQYF
TRBJ2-1,TRBV12-5,CASGLPYDGQGRNEQFF
TRBJ1-3,TRBV4-2,CASSQGGQGGSGNTIYF
TRBJ1-1,TRBV7-9,CASSSTFGAVEAFF
TRBJ2-1,TRBV13,CASSLRDSRGDEQFF
TRBJ2-5,TRBV9,CASSARRSDQETQYF
TRBJ1-4,TRBV5-1,CASSLMDSLNEKLFF
TRBJ2-3,TRBV11-1,CASSFNQGSTDTQYF
TRBJ1-2,TRBV3-1/TRBV3-2,CASSWRDNYGYTF
TRBJ1-4,TRBV4-2,CASSYGSDPNEKLFF
TRBJ2-1,TRBV6-6,CASSQGQGIYNEQFF
TRBJ2-1,TRBV5-4,CASSGERGINNEQFF
TRBJ1-5,TRBV10-3,CATSPDSNQPQHF
TRBJ1-2,TRBV2,CASSEGAGDYGYTF
TRBJ2-7,TRBV19,CASSMGPVSYEQYF
TRBJ2-7,TRBV19,CASSIVRHSNSYEQYF
TRBJ2-5,TRBV7-8,CASSPSRTQYF
TRBJ2-3,TRBV7-3,CASSPKLAGGLTDTQYF
TRBJ1-1,TRBV5-1,CASSLTGGGETKAFF
TRBJ2-7,TRBV21-1,CASSKGTSGSCEQYF